This TCR beta chain was retrieved from a study of breast tumors, draining lymph nodes, adjacent tissues. Axillary draining lymph nodes of breast cancer patients supplied the node samples. Trimming pared 5 bases from V and 7 bases from J, leaving 10 bases between. Germline CDR1 and CDR2: MNHEY and SVGEGT. The CDR3 totals 12 residues. TCRdb independently ran MiXCR on the multiplex PCR reads; one entry per CDR3 protein. The sample records approximately 90,000 distinct CDR3 sequences, approximately 30% being singletons. Broader study findings: The lymph node origin of tumor T cells was framed as consistent with a hypothesis, not demonstrated.

A word on this clonotype: Its antigen remains unidentified.

The sample comprised axillary lymph node tissue. The V gene is TRBV6-2 or TRBV6-3, the J gene TRBJ2-3; D may correspond to TRBD1 or TRBD2 (5 bases each). The sequence was collected from a female donor with breast cancer. Some clones in this sample may be carry-over from other donors' samples. For the CDR3, the DNA is TGTGCCAGCAGTCAGGGACCCTATACGCAGTATTTT. Its protein product is CASSQGPYTQYF.